The rows below give T cell receptor beta chains drawn from one sample of a study of Graves' ophthalmopathy and Graves' hyperthyroidism. TCRdb reanalysed the multiplex PCR reads using MiXCR and keeps one entry per CDR3 protein. The sample lists 500,000 to 800,000 distinct CDR3 sequences, approximately 39% occurring once. The specimen sequenced was peripheral blood. The receptors shown here come from an adult man with Graves' ophthalmopathy. Each CDR3 is given with its conserved first and last residue. A D gene is named only where the DNA matches it firmly. Clone size is shown for a subset of rows, as once, few, many or a class of expanded clone.

NA 17 few TRBJ1-2 TRBV4-1 TGCGCCAGCAGCCCCCTCGGGGGGGAGGGACGCAACTATGGCTACACCTTC CASSPLGGEGRNYGYTF
NA 14 many TRBJ2-5 TRBV14 TGTGCCAGCAGCTCCCCGGGGAGAGAAGAGACCCAGTACTTC CASSSPGREETQYF
NA 14 NA TRBJ2-7 TRBV5-1 TGCGCCAGCAGCTTGCACGGGGACTCCTACGAGCAGTACTTC CASSLHGDSYEQYF
NA 15 NA TRBJ2-5 TRBV9 TGTGCCAGCAGCGTCGGTGGCGGGGGCACGAAGACCCAGTACTTC CASSVGGGGTKTQYF
TRBD1 17 many TRBJ1-5 TRBV19 TGTGCCAGTAGTCTCAGAAGGACAGGCTCTAGCAATCAGCCCCAGCATTTT CASSLRRTGSSNQPQHF
NA 11 many TRBJ1-2 TRBV29-1 TGCAGCGTTGAGTGGGACTATGGCTACACCTTC CSVEWDYGYTF
NA 14 NA TRBJ1-1 TRBV20-1 TGCAGTGCTAGATATGGCGGGAGGGACACTGAAGCTTTCTTT CSARYGGRDTEAFF
TRBD1 15 NA TRBJ1-1 TRBV9 TGTGCCAGCGGCCCCGGGGACAGCCTGAACACTGAAGCTTTCTTT CASGPGDSLNTEAFF
NA 13 NA TRBJ2-7 TRBV5-8 TGTGCCAGCAGATTGGGGGACCTTTACGAGCAGTACTTC CASRLGDLYEQYF
NA 12 few TRBJ2-7 TRBV14 TGTGCCAGCAGCCAAGGGCTCCGCGAGCAGTACTTC CASSQGLREQYF
TRBD1 16 NA TRBJ1-2 TRBV11-2 TGTGCCAGCAGCAGCCAGGGAGGCACAGGGGGCTATGGCTACACCTTC CASSSQGGTGGYGYTF
NA 16 many TRBJ1-5 TRBV19 TGTGCCAGTAGTATAGAGGGGGTTGTTGATCCGCAGCCCCAGCATTTT CASSIEGVVDPQPQHF
NA 14 NA TRBJ1-2 TRBV25-1 TGTGCCAGCAGTGAAGCGGGGGTAGGCTATGGCTACACCTTC CASSEAGVGYGYTF
TRBD1 14 many TRBJ2-7 TRBV2 TGTGCCAGCAAAGGCGCGGGACAGGGGAACGAGCAGTACTTC CASKGAGQGNEQYF
NA 15 NA TRBJ1-3 TRBV25-1 TGTGCCAGCAGTGATGCAGCGGACTCTGGAAACACCATATATTTT CASSDAADSGNTIYF
TRBD1 15 once TRBJ1-2 TRBV10-2 TGCGCCAGCAAGAAATTAACAGGGGGCGACTATGGCTACACCTTC CASKKLTGGDYGYTF
NA 16 NA TRBJ1-5 TRBV12-5 TGTGCTAGTGGTTTGGTACTCGGGGAGCTCAATCAGCCCCAGCATTTT CASGLVLGELNQPQHF
TRBD1 13 NA TRBJ2-5 TRBV29-1 TGCAGCGTTGGAGGGACAGATAATCAGCCCCAGTACTTC CSVGGTDNQPQYF
NA 12 NA TRBJ1-6 TRBV25-1 TGTGCCAGCAGCCCCACAGGGTACCCCCTCCACTTT CASSPTGYPLHF
NA 15 many TRBJ1-6 TRBV12-3/TRBV12-4 TGTGCCAGCAGTCCTACAGGGAGTAGTAATTCACCCCTCCACTTT CASSPTGSSNSPLHF
TRBD2 14 NA TRBJ2-5 TRBV25-1 TGTGCCAGCAGTGAACTAGCGGGGTTGGAGACCCAGTACTTC CASSELAGLETQYF
NA 16 NA TRBJ1-2 TRBV25-1 TGTGCCAGCAGCCAAGATCTCGATGGATTTAACTATGGCTACACCTTC CASSQDLDGFNYGYTF
TRBD1 16 NA TRBJ2-2 TRBV19 TGTGCCAGTAGTATAGGAGGGGGCGAGGGCACCGGGGAGCTGTTTTTT CASSIGGGEGTGELFF
TRBD2 16 many TRBJ2-5 TRBV10-3 TGTGCCATCAGTGAACCCCGACGGGGGGGCGCGGAGACCCAGTACTTC CAISEPRRGGAETQYF
TRBD1 14 NA TRBJ1-1 TRBV6-5 TGTGCCAGCAGTTACAGCACAGGGGTCACTGAAACTTTCTTT CASSYSTGVTETFF
NA 14 many TRBJ2-7 TRBV15 TGTGCCACCAGCCCCCGGGACAAGTATTACGAGCAGTACTTC CATSPRDKYYEQYF
NA 13 NA TRBJ1-4 TRBV25-1 TGTGCCAGCAGTGCTAGAGAAGGAATGCAACTGTTTTTT CASSAREGMQLFF
NA 15 few TRBJ2-6 TRBV7-9 TGTGCCAGCAGCTTAACGGGGGTCAGGGACGAGTTCCAGGCTTTC CASSLTGVRDEFQAF
TRBD2 16 NA TRBJ2-3 TRBV2 TGTGCCAGCAGTGAGGAGGAGTTAGGCGGGAGGGCCTCGCAGTATTTT CASSEEELGGRASQYF
TRBD1 14 few TRBJ2-7 TRBV10-3 TGTGCCTGGAGCCAACTCGACAGGGTTCACCAGCAGTACTTC CAWSQLDRVHQQYF
NA 18 few TRBJ1-1 TRBV5-4 TGTGCCAGCAGCTTTGGTGGAGTCAGGGAGCTTGGGAGCACTGAAGCTTTCTTT CASSFGGVRELGSTEAFF
TRBD1 16 few TRBJ1-6 TRBV10-1 TGTGCCAGCAGTTACCCGGGACAGGGGGCTGATTCACCCCTCCACTTT CASSYPGQGADSPLHF
NA 16 NA TRBJ2-7 TRBV25-1 TGTGCCAGCAGTGCCCCGTCGGCAGGCCGCTCCTACGAGCAGTACTTC CASSAPSAGRSYEQYF
NA 14 few TRBJ2-7 TRBV2 TGTGCCAGCAGACTCCGCTTCGGTACCTACGAGCAGTACTTC CASRLRFGTYEQYF
NA 14 NA TRBJ1-1 TRBV2 TGTGCCAGCAGTGAATGGGGGACGAGCACTGAAGCTTTCTTT CASSEWGTSTEAFF
NA 12 NA TRBJ1-1 TRBV25-1 TGTGCTAGAAAGTTGACCGGGACGGATGCTTTCTTT CARKLTGTDAFF
NA 14 NA TRBJ2-3 TRBV24-1 TGTGCCACCAGTGGGGACCACACCCCAGATACGCAGTATTTT CATSGDHTPDTQYF
TRBD2 17 many TRBJ2-6 TRBV19 TGTGCCAGTTGCCGGACTAGCGGAGATTCTGGGGCCAACGTCCTGACTTTC CASCRTSGDSGANVLTF
TRBD2 22 NA TRBJ2-3 TRBV25-1 TGTGCCAGCAGTGCAACACTGGGACTAGCGGGAGGGGATCGGATCGGCACAGATACGCAGTATTTT CASSATLGLAGGDRIGTDTQYF
NA 16 NA TRBJ2-5 TRBV7-6 TGTGCCAGCAGCCTAGGTCCAGGGAGTATCGGAGAGACCCAGTACTTC CASSLGPGSIGETQYF